This T cell receptor beta chain was profiled in a study of T cell changes during pregnancy in multiple sclerosis. Between the trimmed V and J ends, which lost 5 bases and 0 bases, there was a span of 19 bases. The germline gives CDR1 SGHTA, CDR2 FQGNSA. The CDR3 is made up of 18 amino acids. Repertoires were generated with immunoSEQ multiplex PCR, while TCRdb's copy carries only in-frame clones and drops some. This repertoire shows around 20,000 clones, approximately 90% found once; its top ten account for approximately 1.3%. The sample was CD4+ T cells from peripheral blood mononuclear cells, taken in the first trimester of pregnancy. This sequence originates from a female donor in good health, enrolled as a control in a pregnancy study. The gene calls are TRBV7-2 and TRBJ2-2, with D tentatively TRBD2 (6 bases). The CDR3 DNA reads as TGTGCCAGCAGCCGCCGGAGGGCCACTAAGACGAACACCGGGGAGCTGTTTTTT. Amino acids: CASSRRRATKTNTGELFF.